Following are 10 T cell receptor beta chains from one sample sequenced in a study of shared clonotypes between healthy human individuals. Clones were read by immunoSEQ multiplex PCR, and TCRdb kept only the in-frame ones, dropping some. This sample carries about 380,000 clones, 90% to 98% of them seen once, and the ten largest clones take 0.25% to 0.35%. The sequenced sample was memory CD8+ T cells sorted from blood. The subset: CD45RO+ cells pooled with CCR7-negative TemRA cells. The origin of the receptors is a young man in good health.

V and J are TRBV9 and TRBJ1-3; D is perhaps TRBD1 (5 bases). Per the germline V gene, CDR1 is SGDLS and CDR2 is YYNGEE. Trimming cost V 0 bases and J 4 bases, with 14 bases left between them. CDR3 size: 16 residues. The CDR3 coding sequence is TGTGCCAGCAGCGTAGCTACGAGGGGCGGGGGAAACACCATATATTTT. This sequence encodes CASSVATRGGGNTIYF. Full variable domain (remainder filled in from reference TRBV9 and TRBJ1-3): DSGVTQTPKHLITATGQRVTLRCSPRSGDLSVYWYQQSLDQGLQFLIQYYNGEERAKGNILERFSAQQFPDLHSELNLSSLELGDSALYFCASSVATRGGGNTIYFGEGSWLTVV.

The J gene is TRBJ2-1, the V gene TRBV7-3; D gene unclear. Germline V CDR1 and CDR2: SGHTA, FQGTGA. The CDR3 runs to 11 residues. V dropped 2 bases and J dropped 9 bases, with 5 bases sitting between them. DNA of the CDR3: TGTGCCAGCAGCTTACATGGTGAGCAGTTCTTC. Translated: CASSLHGEQFF.

The chain joins TRBV18 to TRBJ2-2; 13 bases agree with TRBD2. The CDR3 spans 17 residues. V was pared by 3 bases and J by 0 bases, with 1 base of the junction left unmatched. CDR1 and CDR2 from the germline V gene are KGHSH and LQKENI. The CDR3 DNA is TGTGCCAGCTCACCGGGACTAGCGGGGTCGAACACCGGGGAGCTGTTTTTT. Its protein is CASSPGLAGSNTGELFF.

The rearrangement joins TRBV19 to TRBJ2-4; 7 bases fit TRBD2. This CDR3 comprises 17 residues. The trim removed 8 bases at V and 11 bases at J, leaving 24 bases unmatched. Per germline, CDR1 LNHDA and CDR2 SQIVND (reference sequence). CDR3 DNA sequence: TGTGCCAGTGCCCCCATTCTAGCGGTCCAGACCGCTCGGGTTCAGTACTTC. Translated: CASAPILAVQTARVQYF.

J is TRBJ1-2 and V is TRBV5-1; D gene ambiguous. Deletions cut 3 bases from V and 8 bases from J, with 17 bases between. Germline CDR1 is SGHRS and CDR2 is YFSETQ. The CDR3 runs to 14 residues. The CDR3 DNA reads as TGCGCCAGCAGCTCGGGTGCAGACCCAACGGGCTACACCTTC. Protein product: CASSSGADPTGYTF.

The chain recombines TRBV7-9 with TRBJ2-7, with a tentative D call TRBD2 (6 bases). Germline loops: CDR1 SEHNR, CDR2 FQNEAQ (reference sequence). This CDR3 has 17 residues. Trimming stripped 3 bases from V and 0 bases from J, with 18 bases between. The CDR3 nucleotides are TGTGCCAGCAGCTTCGCCATGGTGGGACTCTACTCCTACGAGCAGTACTTC. It encodes CASSFAMVGLYSYEQYF.

The chain has TRBV30 and TRBJ2-1; the match to TRBD1 covers 9 bases. Germline assignment: CDR1 GTSNPN and CDR2 SVGIG (reference sequence). J gave up 6 bases and V 5 bases, and 5 bases lay outside the gene matches. The CDR3 is 13 amino acids. The CDR3 DNA reads TGTGCCTGGGACAGGGGGTGGAGCAATGAGCAGTTCTTC. This translates into CAWDRGWSNEQFF.

The chain combines TRBV9 with TRBJ1-2, with D perhaps TRBD1 (5 bases). V was trimmed by 2 bases and J by 5 bases, leaving 13 bases between them. From germline, CDR1 is SGDLS and CDR2 YYNGEE. The CDR3 totals 14 residues. The CDR3 is CASSVPRGPYGYTF. CDR3 sequence (DNA): TGTGCCAGCAGCGTCCCACGGGGCCCTTATGGCTACACCTTC.

The chain joins TRBV13 to TRBJ2-4; 7 bases align to TRBD2. CDR1 and CDR2 (germline): PRHDT, FYEKMQ (reference sequence). With V trimmed by 0 bases and J by 3 bases, 8 bases remained unmatched. This CDR3 region has 17 residues. The CDR3 spells CASSLGLASGGKNIQYF. The CDR3 DNA reads as TGTGCCAGCAGCTTAGGCCTCGCTAGCGGAGGCAAAAACATTCAGTACTTC.

This chain connects TRBV5-1 to TRBJ2-2; D gene unclear. This CDR3 contains 14 residues. From germline, CDR1 is SGHRS and CDR2 YFSETQ. Trimming cost V 1 base and J 4 bases, with 8 bases left between them. The CDR3 reads CASSLNFLTGELFF. CDR3 nucleotides: TGCGCCAGCAGCTTGAATTTTCTCACCGGGGAGCTGTTTTTT.